The clone carrying this T cell receptor beta chain has ten or more counts. What it binds is not known. Study-level findings and limits: In terms of TCR gene usage, tumor memory CD4+ T cells clustered together with blood and lymph node memory CD4+ cells, as well as with lymph node naive CD4+ cells.

After constant-region reverse-primer amplification, full-length variable regions underwent semi-nested PCR with Nested Universal Primer A. A single record per CDR3 protein comes from TCRdb applying MiXCR to the 5' RACE reads. The sample shows some 44,000 distinct CDR3 sequences, around 20% of them seen only once. Tregs were sorted as CD4+CD25+CD127-/low cells. V was cut by 2 bases and J by 5 bases, with 7 bases left in between. This CDR3 contains 13 residues. J is TRBJ2-1 and V is TRBV6-7, with D possibly called TRBD1 or TRBD2 (5 bases each). Being an ORF, TRBV6-7 has a function that is uncertain. Sequencing input: Tregs sorted from blood. This TCR came from a female donor with breast cancer. This chain's CDR3 is CASSYRGHNEQFF. CDR3 nucleotide sequence: TGTGCCAGCAGTTACAGGGGACACAATGAGCAGTTCTTC.